The present T cell receptor (beta chain) was sequenced within a study of shared clonotypes between healthy human individuals. The repertoire was sequenced with immunoSEQ multiplex PCR; TCRdb's copy has only in-frame clones and lacks some. The sample records over a million clones, about four fifths being singletons. Germline-derived CDR1 and CDR2 are LNHNV and YYDKDF (reference sequence). J lost 0 bases, V lost 0 bases, and 5 bases had no gene match. The CDR3 runs to 18 residues. The sequencing sample was made of memory CD4+ T cells from PBMCs. Specified subset: CD45RA-negative fraction. The chain carries TRBV15 and TRBJ2-6, with TRBD2 matching 7 bases. This sequence was found in a man in his late teens or twenties in good health. Some clones in this sample may be carry-over from other donors' samples. The CDR3 bases are TGTGCCACCAGCAGAGATCCGGGAGGTGACTCTGGGGCCAACGTCCTGACTTTC. It translates to CATSRDPGGDSGANVLTF.